These 26 T cell receptor beta chains came from one sample sequenced in a study of a mutant IDH1 vaccine in newly diagnosed glioma. Sequencing was performed with immunoSEQ multiplex PCR; in TCRdb, only in-frame clones are kept and a portion is missing. The profile covers roughly 32,000 clones, with approximately 89% appearing a single time and about 2.2% taken by the ten largest. Time point indicated: week 47, end of study. Topical imiquimod was applied with each vaccine dose, which held 300 ug of mutant IDH1 20-mer peptide. These receptors' antigens are unknown. Specimen: PBMCs, collected from a glioma patient whose treatment included an IDH1 peptide vaccine. These receptors were obtained from a man aged 35-49 years with glioma.

This chain uses TRBV6-1 with TRBJ2-3; TRBD2 agrees at 10 bases. The germline V gene has CDR1 MNHNS and CDR2 SASEGT. This CDR3 contains 15 residues. V lost 2 bases to trimming and J lost 8 bases; unmatched junction nucleotides: 7. CDR3 sequence (DNA): TGTGCCAGCAGTGAAACAAGCGGGAGGGAGGCTACGCAGTATTTT. Its translation is CASSETSGREATQYF.

The V gene is TRBV27, the J gene TRBJ1-1, with a weak D call TRBD1 (5 bases). The germline V and J ends were trimmed by 4 bases and 8 bases, with 14 bases remaining between them. Germline V gene data show CDR1 as MNHEY and CDR2 as SMNVEV (reference sequence). This CDR3 contains 13 residues. The CDR3: CASSSWDGGEAFF. CDR3 nucleotide sequence: TGTGCCAGCAGTTCCTGGGACGGGGGGGAAGCTTTCTTT.

The rearrangement joins TRBV7-3 to TRBJ2-7, with TRBD1 matching 9 bases. The CDR3 spans 14 residues. Trimming removed 4 bases from V and 5 bases from J; junction bases left unmatched: 6. Per the germline V gene, CDR1 is SGHTA and CDR2 is FQGTGA. The CDR3 DNA reads as TGTGCCAGCAGCTCCGGGACAGGGCACCACGAGCAGTACTTC. Translation gives CASSSGTGHHEQYF.

There are a few counts of this clone. The chain carries TRBV5-1 and TRBJ2-2; D is possibly TRBD2 (5 bases). V lost 4 bases and J lost 6, with 22 bases in between. There are 17 residues in the CDR3. Germline V gives CDR1 SGHRS, CDR2 YFSETQ. In DNA form, the CDR3 reads TGCGCCAGCAGCCTCACCCGAAGCGGAAGGCGGCCCGGGGAGCTGTTTTTT. This sequence encodes CASSLTRSGRRPGELFF.

The chain employs TRBV21-1 and TRBJ2-7; TRBD1 is taken as the D call from the table, unchecked against the DNA. TRBV21-1 is deemed a pseudogene. The CDR3 runs to 15 residues. CDR3 sequence (DNA): TGTGCCAGCAGCATTGATCTACAGAGCTCCTACGAGCAGTACGTC. This sequence encodes CASSIDLQSSYEQYV.

The V call is TRBV7-8, the J call TRBJ1-6, with no clear D. The ends were cut back, 5 bases at V and 0 bases at J, with 20 bases in the middle. The CDR3 totals 19 residues. Germline lookup yields CDR1 SGHVS and CDR2 FQNEAQ. CDR3 in amino acids: CASSPKGTAGGSYNSPLHF. In DNA form, the CDR3 reads TGTGCCAGCAGCCCCAAGGGTACAGCCGGCGGCTCCTATAATTCACCCCTCCACTTT. Based on the CDR3 plus reference TRBV7-8 and TRBJ1-6, the full variable domain is GAGVSQSPRYKVAKRGQDVALRCDPISGHVSLFWYQQALGQGPEFLTYFQNEAQLDKSGLPSDRFFAERPEGSVSTLKIQRTQQEDSAVYLCASSPKGTAGGSYNSPLHFGNGTRLTVT.

The V and J genes are TRBV6-5 and TRBJ2-1, with 9 nucleotides matching TRBD1. V lost 6 bases and J lost 8; bases outside the gene matches: 5. The CDR3 has 13 amino acids. Germline-derived CDR1 and CDR2 are MNHEY and SVGAGI. The CDR3 nucleotides are TGTGCCAGCAGAAGGGACAGGGATCATGAGCAGTTCTTC. It is translated as CASRRDRDHEQFF.

CDR3 DNA: TGCGCCAGCAGAAACGAGCAGTACGTC. It is translated as CASRNEQYV. This sequence joins TRBV10-1 and TRBJ2-7; D not resolved. Germline V gene lookup returns CDR1 WNHNN and CDR2 SYGVQD (reference sequence). This CDR3 contains 9 residues. The V and J ends lost 6 bases and 5 bases respectively, with 2 bases between them.

The chain couples TRBV10-1 to TRBJ1-1; D possibly corresponds to TRBD1 (5 bases). Between the trimmed V and J ends, which lost 6 bases and 1 base, there was a span of 12 bases. Germline CDR1 reads WNHNN; CDR2 reads SYGVQD (reference sequence). The CDR3 consists of 14 residues. The CDR3 reads CASSPGTGNTEAFF. CDR3 coding DNA: TGCGCCAGCAGCCCCGGGACCGGGAACACTGAAGCTTTCTTT.

J is TRBJ2-7 and V is TRBV6-6; D is uncertain. V was pared by 2 bases and J by 0 bases, with 8 bases between. Germline lookup yields CDR1 MNHNY and CDR2 SVGAGI (reference sequence). The CDR3 runs 14 residues. Here the CDR3 DNA reads TGTGCCAGCAGTTACGAGTGGGACTCCTACGAGCAGTACTTC. It translates to CASSYEWDSYEQYF.

For this clone: Different DNA sequences within this sample yield the same CDR3. The chain uses TRBV4-2 and TRBJ2-7; unclear D gene. V was shortened by 0 bases and J by 3 bases, with 6 bases between the two germline ends. The CDR3 has 13 amino acids. Germline values: CDR1 LGHNA, CDR2 YNFKEQ. The CDR3 coding sequence is TGTGCCAGCAGCCAAGAAAGAGGCTACGAGCAGTACTTC. It codes for CASSQERGYEQYF.

This rearrangement joins TRBV4-3 to TRBJ1-6; tentative D call: TRBD1 (5 bases). The V end was cut by 4 bases, the J end by 7 bases, with 11 bases between. Germline CDR1 LGHNA, CDR2 YSLEER. This CDR3 contains 14 residues. CDR3 sequence reads: CASSRNPGNSPLHF. The CDR3 DNA sequence: TGCGCCAGCAGCCGAAACCCAGGGAATTCACCCCTCCACTTT.

In the case of this clone: The junction does not match germline at one end; this may be a read error. This CDR3 reads CASSTGGQGTQYF. CDR3 in DNA: TGTGCCAGCAGTACAGGGGGCCAAGGGACCCAGTACTTC. The rearrangement links TRBV5-4 to TRBJ2-5; TRBD1 matches 9 bases. The CDR3 runs to 13 residues. The germline V gene encodes CDR1 SGHNT and CDR2 YYREEE (reference sequence).

This clone was seen a few times. V and J are TRBV4-1 and TRBJ2-6, with TRBD1 identical over 7 bases. This CDR3 has 16 residues. V lost 5 bases and J lost 4; bases outside the gene matches: 8. Germline lookup yields CDR1 MGHRA and CDR2 YSYEKL. The CDR3 sequence is CASSSQTGSGANVLTF. CDR3 in DNA: TGCGCCAGCAGCTCTCAGACAGGGTCCGGGGCCAACGTCCTGACTTTC.

This clone was seen a few times. V usage is TRBV6-1 and J usage is TRBJ1-5, with TRBD1 identical over 8 bases. The trim removed 4 bases at V and 4 bases at J, leaving 12 bases unmatched. Germline loops: CDR1 MNHNS, CDR2 SASEGT. The CDR3 covers 17 residues. CDR3 residues: CASSGYRGTGGNQPQHF. The CDR3, as DNA: TGTGCCAGCAGTGGCTACCGAGGGACAGGAGGAAATCAGCCCCAGCATTTT.

The chain recombines TRBV9 with TRBJ1-2, with no clear D. The germline V gene encodes CDR1 SGDLS and CDR2 YYNGEE. Between the trimmed V and J ends, which lost 0 bases and 4 bases, there was a span of 4 bases. The length of the CDR3 is 12 residues. CDR3 amino acids: CASSVDSYGYTF. The CDR3 DNA follows: TGTGCCAGCAGCGTAGATAGCTATGGCTACACCTTC.

This clone has more than one count but fewer than ten. CDR3 nucleotide sequence: TGTGCCAGCAGCCGACCCAGTTACAGGGAAGGGGCTTATGGCTACACCTTC. Encoded protein: CASSRPSYREGAYGYTF. This chain links TRBV28 with TRBJ1-2, with a possible D match to TRBD1 (6 bases). The germline V gene has CDR1 MDHEN and CDR2 SYDVKM. CDR3 length: 17 amino acids. V lost 6 bases, J lost 5 bases, and 25 bases lay in between.

Remarks on this clone: A read error may produce the germline difference seen at one junction end. The V call is TRBV7-7, the J call TRBJ2-3; D tentatively fits TRBD1 or TRBD2 (5 bases each). Germline V lookup: CDR1 SSHAT, CDR2 FNYEAQ (reference sequence). This CDR3 has 17 amino acids. DNA for the CDR3: TGTGCTAGCAGCTCCATCCAGGGCGGGTGGGGCACAGATACGCAGTATTTT. Translating gives CASSSIQGGWGTDTQYF.

The chain has TRBV18 and TRBJ2-2; either TRBD1 or TRBD2 may supply D (5 bases each). V was trimmed by 3 bases and J by 0 bases, leaving 11 bases between them. CDR1 and CDR2 (germline): KGHSH, LQKENI. The CDR3 totals 16 residues. CDR3 residues: CASSPWGNTNTGELFF. Written as DNA, the CDR3 is TGTGCCAGCTCACCTTGGGGGAACACGAACACCGGGGAGCTGTTTTTT.

This clone occurred once. The V gene is TRBV4-1, the J gene TRBJ1-5; D not certain. The CDR3 consists of 17 residues. The V gene lost 1 base and the J gene lost 6 bases, with 19 bases spanning the gap. CDR1 and CDR2 from the germline V gene are MGHRA and YSYEKL. Written as DNA, the CDR3 is TGCGCCAGCAGCCAAGTTCTGGCAGTCGCGGGAAGTCAGCCCCAGCATTTT. Its translation: CASSQVLAVAGSQPQHF.

The chain's CDR3 is CASSFRGGSNYGYTF. The CDR3 region has the DNA TGTGCCAGCAGCTTCAGGGGGGGCTCTAACTATGGCTACACCTTC. The rearrangement links TRBV5-4 to TRBJ1-2; TRBD1 aligns across 7 bases. This CDR3 contains 15 residues. From germline, CDR1 is SGHNT and CDR2 YYREEE (reference sequence). The trim removed 2 bases at V and 0 bases at J, leaving 4 bases unmatched.

The rearrangement links TRBV10-3 to TRBJ2-2; 7 positions agree with TRBD1. CDR3 length equals 17 residues. V shed 4 bases, J shed 5 bases, and the junction held 13 bases outside the gene matches. Germline V gene lookup returns CDR1 ENHRY and CDR2 SYGVKD. The CDR3 DNA is TGTGCCATCAGTGCTAGTCAGGACAGGAGTACTACCGGGGAGCTGTTTTTT. Its translation is CAISASQDRSTTGELFF.

This chain connects TRBV18 to TRBJ1-4; D is ambiguous. The CDR3 contains 14 residues. Trimming took 3 bases from V and 6 from J, leaving 11 bases between them. Germline V gene data show CDR1 as KGHSH and CDR2 as LQKENI. This CDR3 reads CASSPGFSDEKLFF. The CDR3 DNA reads TGTGCCAGCTCACCCGGGTTCAGCGATGAAAAACTGTTTTTT.

This sequence joins TRBV5-1 and TRBJ1-5; no definite D call. The CDR3 extends over 15 amino acids. Between the trimmed V and J ends, which lost 0 bases and 6 bases, there was a span of 13 bases. CDR1 and CDR2 (germline): SGHRS, YFSETQ. The CDR3 bases are TGCGCCAGCAGCTTGGCCGCAGGCACGGGTCAGCCCCAGCATTTT. This translates into CASSLAAGTGQPQHF.

V gene TRBV14 combines with J gene TRBJ1-6; perhaps TRBD1 as D (5 bases). This CDR3 is built from 14 residues. The V and J ends lost 5 bases and 7 bases respectively, with 12 bases between them. Germline V gene sequence: CDR1 SGHDN, CDR2 FVKESK. The CDR3 nucleotides are TGTGCCAGCAGCAGGGGTAGGGAAAATTCACCCCTCCACTTT. As protein: CASSRGRENSPLHF.

The chain is built from TRBV5-1 and TRBJ1-1; D is ambiguous. This CDR3 contains 21 residues. Trimming cost V 3 bases and J 4 bases, with 34 bases left between them. The V gene's germline CDR1 is SGHRS and CDR2 YFSETQ. The CDR3 sequence: CASSYENYTLGVEGSITEAFF. The DNA for the CDR3 is TGCGCCAGCAGCTACGAAAACTACACCCTCGGGGTGGAAGGATCGATCACTGAAGCTTTCTTT.